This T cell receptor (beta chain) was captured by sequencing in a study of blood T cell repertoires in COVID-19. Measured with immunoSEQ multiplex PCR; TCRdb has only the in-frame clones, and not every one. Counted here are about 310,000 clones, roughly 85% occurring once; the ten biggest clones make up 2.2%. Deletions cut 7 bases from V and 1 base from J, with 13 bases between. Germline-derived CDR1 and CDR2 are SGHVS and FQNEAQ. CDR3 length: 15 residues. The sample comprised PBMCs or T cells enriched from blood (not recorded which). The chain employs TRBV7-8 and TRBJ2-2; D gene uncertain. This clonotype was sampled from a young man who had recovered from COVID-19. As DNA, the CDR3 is TGTGCCAGCACCCCCACTGAGGTGAACACCGGGGAGCTGTTTTTT. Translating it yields CASTPTEVNTGELFF. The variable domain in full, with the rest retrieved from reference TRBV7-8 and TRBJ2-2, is GAGVSQSPRYKVAKRGQDVALRCDPISGHVSLFWYQQALGQGPEFLTYFQNEAQLDKSGLPSDRFFAERPEGSVSTLKIQRTQQEDSAVYLCASTPTEVNTGELFFGEGSRLTVL.